These 11 T cell receptor beta chains came from one sample sequenced in a study of blood T cell repertoires in COVID-19. Data came from immunoSEQ multiplex PCR; TCRdb stores just in-frame clones and leaves some out. The table lists some 76,000 clones, 90% of them singletons. Sequenced input: peripheral blood. These receptors came from a woman younger than 35 with acute or convalescent COVID-19.

This chain uses TRBV4-1 with TRBJ2-7, with 7 bases aligning to TRBD2. There are 15 residues in the CDR3. The J segment lost 0 bases and the V segment lost 0 bases, leaving 2 bases of the junction unmatched. The germline V gene encodes CDR1 MGHRA and CDR2 YSYEKL. CDR3 amino acids: CASSQDRLASYEQYF. The CDR3 DNA is TGCGCCAGCAGCCAAGACCGACTAGCCTCCTACGAGCAGTACTTC.

This clone was seen a few times. The chain uses TRBV11-2 and TRBJ2-5, with 10 nucleotides matching TRBD1. Germline CDR1 SGHAT, CDR2 FQNNGV. This CDR3 is built from 17 residues. Trimming removed 4 bases from V and 0 bases from J; junction bases left unmatched: 8. Here the CDR3 reads CASSYLDRGMYQETQYF. Here the CDR3 DNA reads TGTGCCAGCAGCTACTTGGACAGGGGGATGTACCAAGAGACCCAGTACTTC.

V gene TRBV5-6 combines with J gene TRBJ2-1, with D maybe TRBD2 (6 bases). V was shortened by 2 bases and J by 6 bases, with 15 bases between the two germline ends. The CDR3 is 15 residues long. CDR1 and CDR2 from the germline V gene are SGHDT and YYEEEE. The DNA for the CDR3 is TGTGCCAGCAGCTTTGGGGACTTCTCACTCAATGAGCAGTTCTTC. Translating gives CASSFGDFSLNEQFF.

This sequence joins TRBV19 and TRBJ2-3; TRBD2 might be the D (6 bases). CDR1 LNHDA and CDR2 SQIVND come from the germline V gene (reference sequence). The CDR3 covers 15 residues. V lost 1 base, J lost 0 bases, and 8 bases lay in between. The CDR3 is CASSIGGVSTDTQYF. CDR3 coding DNA: TGTGCCAGTAGTATAGGCGGGGTAAGCACAGATACGCAGTATTTT.

The V and J genes are TRBV30 and TRBJ2-5, with TRBD2 matching 11 bases. J lost 9 bases, V lost 3 bases, and 6 bases had no gene match. The CDR3 length is 13 residues. Germline V lookup: CDR1 GTSNPN, CDR2 SVGIG (reference sequence). As DNA, the CDR3 is TGTGCCTGGAGGCTAGCGGGAGGATTGGCCCAGTACTTC. This encodes CAWRLAGGLAQYF.

The V gene is TRBV2, the J gene TRBJ2-3, with D maybe TRBD2 (5 bases). V lost 6 bases and J 0 bases, leaving 10 bases between the germline ends. Per the germline V gene, CDR1 is SNHLY and CDR2 is FYNNEI. The CDR3 length is 14 residues. The CDR3 is CASRERGSTDTQYF. The CDR3 coding sequence is TGTGCCAGCAGAGAACGGGGTAGCACAGATACGCAGTATTTT.

The chain is built from TRBV30 and TRBJ1-1; 12 positions agree with TRBD1. Germline values: CDR1 GTSNPN, CDR2 SVGIG (reference sequence). The CDR3 is 16 residues long. J was trimmed by 0 bases and V by 3 bases; bases with no gene match: 5. CDR3 protein: CAWSEGTGGLNTEAFF. The CDR3 nucleotides read TGTGCCTGGAGCGAGGGGACAGGGGGCCTGAACACTGAAGCTTTCTTT.

The chain links TRBV7-9 to TRBJ2-3; TRBD2 aligns across 8 bases. The CDR3 is 17 residues long. CDR1 and CDR2 (germline): SEHNR, FQNEAQ (reference sequence). V was pared by 5 bases and J by 4 bases, with 14 bases of the junction left unmatched. CDR3 nucleotides: TGTGCCAGCAGCCATCGGCCGGGGCTAGCGGGTTCAGATACGCAGTATTTT. Amino acid sequence: CASSHRPGLAGSDTQYF. The full variable domain, completed using reference TRBV7-9 and TRBJ2-3, is DTGVSQNPRHKITKRGQNVTFRCDPISEHNRLYWYRQTLGQGPEFLTYFQNEAQLEKSRLLSDRFSAERPKGSFSTLEIQRTEQGDSAMYLCASSHRPGLAGSDTQYFGPGTRLTVL.

The chain recombines TRBV7-2 with TRBJ2-7, with D maybe TRBD1 (6 bases). Germline CDR1 reads SGHTA; CDR2 reads FQGNSA. The germline V and J ends were trimmed by 5 bases and 3 bases, with 17 bases remaining between them. The CDR3 totals 15 residues. For the CDR3, the DNA is TGTGCCAGCAGCCGGACCCCGGACAGAAACTACGAGCAGTACTTC. It yields the protein CASSRTPDRNYEQYF.

This sequence joins TRBV5-1 and TRBJ2-1; 12 bases line up with TRBD1. Germline CDR1 SGHRS, CDR2 YFSETQ. J lost 8 bases, V lost 4 bases, and 4 bases had no gene match. This CDR3 contains 14 residues. CDR3 in DNA: TGCGCCAGCAGCACCGGGACAGGGGGCGATGAGCAGTTCTTC. Translated: CASSTGTGGDEQFF.

The chain is built from TRBV3-1 (or the pseudogene TRBV3-2) and TRBJ1-1, with a weak D call TRBD1 (6 bases). Germline V gene sequence: CDR1 LGHDT, CDR2 YNNKEL (reference sequence). V lost 8 bases to trimming and J lost 6 bases, with 16 bases between them. The CDR3 consists of 13 residues. In nucleotides, the CDR3 is TGTGCCAGCCGGGGGGCTAAGGGTGCTGAAGCTTTCTTT. This sequence encodes CASRGAKGAEAFF.